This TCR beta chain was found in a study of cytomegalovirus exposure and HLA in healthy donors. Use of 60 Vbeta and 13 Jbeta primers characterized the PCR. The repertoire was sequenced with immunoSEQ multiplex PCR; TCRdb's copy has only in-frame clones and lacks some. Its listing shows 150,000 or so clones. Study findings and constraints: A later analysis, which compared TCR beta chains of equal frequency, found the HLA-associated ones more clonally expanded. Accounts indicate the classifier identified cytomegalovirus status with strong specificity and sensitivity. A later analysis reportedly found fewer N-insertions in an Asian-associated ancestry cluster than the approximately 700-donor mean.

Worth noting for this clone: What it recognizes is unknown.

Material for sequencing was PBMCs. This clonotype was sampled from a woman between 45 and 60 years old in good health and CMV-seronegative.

The CDR3 region is CASSPPGLVRSYNEQFF. The CDR3 DNA reads TGTGCCAGCTCACCCCCGGGACTAGTTAGGTCCTACAATGAGCAGTTCTTC. The V and J genes are TRBV18 and TRBJ2-1; 8 bases agree with TRBD2. Unmatched junction bases numbered 8, after V lost 3 bases and J lost 1 base. This CDR3 has 17 residues. Germline loops: CDR1 KGHSH, CDR2 LQKENI. The full variable domain, completed using reference TRBV18 and TRBJ2-1, is NAGVMQNPRHLVRRRGQEARLRCSPMKGHSHVYWYRQLPEEGLKFMVYLQKENIIDESGMPKERFSAEFPKEGPSILRIQQVVRGDSAAYFCASSPPGLVRSYNEQFFGPGTRLTVL.